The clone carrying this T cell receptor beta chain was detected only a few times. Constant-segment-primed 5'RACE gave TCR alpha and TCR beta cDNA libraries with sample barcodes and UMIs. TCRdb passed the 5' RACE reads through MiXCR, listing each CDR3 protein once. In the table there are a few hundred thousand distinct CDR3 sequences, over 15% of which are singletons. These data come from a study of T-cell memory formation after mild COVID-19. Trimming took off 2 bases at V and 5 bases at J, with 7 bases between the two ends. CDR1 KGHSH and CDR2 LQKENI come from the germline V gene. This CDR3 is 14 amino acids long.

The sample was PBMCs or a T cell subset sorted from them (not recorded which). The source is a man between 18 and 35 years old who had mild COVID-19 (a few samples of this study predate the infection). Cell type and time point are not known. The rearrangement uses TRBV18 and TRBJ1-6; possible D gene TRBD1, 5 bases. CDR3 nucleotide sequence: TGTGCCAGCTCACCAGGGACGGATAATTCACCCCTCCACTTT. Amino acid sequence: CASSPGTDNSPLHF.